The clone carrying this T cell receptor (beta chain) turned up a few times. Its specificity is not known. MiXCR was run by TCRdb on the 5' RACE reads, yielding one entry per CDR3 protein. Of roughly 300,000 distinct CDR3 sequences in the sample, around 6.8% were seen once. This entry comes from a study of T cells after yellow fever vaccination. The V and J ends lost 5 bases and 0 bases, in that order; junction bases with no gene match: 9. The V gene's germline CDR1 is MGHDK and CDR2 SYGVNS. The CDR3 is made up of 17 amino acids. Study-level findings and limits: Post-booster samples contained most primary-vaccination clones (approximately 97% CD4, less than 90% CD8). Within FACS-sorted repertoires, abundant clonotypes contaminating from the bulk population could be present.

The V and J genes are TRBV25-1 and TRBJ2-3, with 9 bases lining up with TRBD2. The source is a man younger than 35 who received the YFV17D yellow fever vaccine. Sample: PBMCs, taken roughly 46 days after the first yellow fever vaccination. In DNA form, the CDR3 reads TGTGCCAGCAGTCGGGGCTGGGCGGGGGGGAGCACAGATACGCAGTATTTT. This codes for CASSRGWAGGSTDTQYF.